The rows below give T cell receptor beta chains drawn from one sample of a study of CD8+CD57+ T cells in acquired aplastic anemia. TCRdb itself ran the reads through MiXCR, one entry per CDR3 protein. The data show about 180,000 distinct CDR3 sequences, 40% to 50% seen once. Source material: sorted CD4+, CD8+, or CD8+CD57+ T cells (not recorded which) from PBMCs. Receptor source: a human donor in good health. The CDR3 runs from the conserved cysteine through the conserved F or W. A D gene is named only where the DNA matches it firmly. Only some rows state a clone size, as once, few, many or a class for expanded clones.

d_gene,v_gene,j_gene,abundance,CDR3aa,CDR3nt
TRBD2,TRBV24-1,TRBJ2-5,-,CATSDAGTSGETQYF,TGTGCCACCAGTGATGCCGGGACTAGTGGCGAGACCCAGTACTTC
-,TRBV6-1,TRBJ1-4,few,CASKGEGKGEKLFF,TGTGCCAGCAAAGGGGAGGGAAAGGGAGAAAAACTGTTTTTT
TRBD1,TRBV2,TRBJ2-3,-,CASSVGQGTDTQYF,TGTGCCAGCAGTGTGGGACAGGGCACAGATACGCAGTATTTT
-,TRBV13,TRBJ2-7,-,CACSLKGFSYEQYF,TGTGCCTGCAGCTTAAAAGGTTTTTCCTACGAGCAGTACTTC
TRBD1,TRBV2,TRBJ2-5,-,CAMDRTGEQTQYF,TGTGCCATGGACCGGACAGGGGAACAGACCCAGTACTTC
-,TRBV11-3,TRBJ2-6,-,CASSQENKGSGANVLTF,TGTGCCAGCAGCCAAGAGAATAAGGGCTCTGGGGCCAACGTCCTGACTTTC
-,TRBV5-1,TRBJ2-2,-,CASTGTGSRRRPGELFF,TGCGCCAGCACGGGGACGGGGAGCCGAAGACGACCCGGGGAGCTGTTTTTT
-,TRBV24-1,TRBJ1-2,-,CATRGEGQIYGYTF,TGTGCCACCAGGGGTGAGGGACAAATCTATGGCTACACCTTC
TRBD1,TRBV19,TRBJ1-2,-,CASLGQARANYGYTF,TGTGCCAGTTTAGGACAGGCCAGGGCTAACTATGGCTACACCTTC
TRBD1,TRBV3-1,TRBJ1-4,-,CASSWTGKNEKLFF,TGTGCCAGCAGCTGGACAGGGAAGAATGAAAAACTGTTTTTT
TRBD1,TRBV9,TRBJ2-1,-,CASSAQIGTVGPFF,TGTGCCAGCAGCGCCCAAATTGGGACAGTCGGACCGTTCTTC
-,TRBV19,TRBJ2-7,many,CASSIRGGVGDEQYF,TGTGCCAGTAGTATCCGCGGCGGGGTAGGGGACGAGCAGTACTTC
-,TRBV18,TRBJ1-4,few,CASSPPGAANEKLFF,TGTGCCAGCTCACCACCTGGGGCAGCAAATGAAAAACTGTTTTTT
-,TRBV15,TRBJ2-7,-,CATSREVAVPSYEQYF,TGTGCCACCAGCAGAGAGGTTGCGGTTCCCTCCTACGAGCAGTACTTC
-,TRBV3-1,TRBJ1-1,-,CASSPRAGLNTEAFF,TGTGCCAGCAGTCCCCGAGCAGGGCTGAACACTGAAGCTTTCTTT
-,TRBV10-3,TRBJ2-6,-,CAISVVSGANVLTF,TGTGCCATCAGTGTGGTGTCTGGGGCCAACGTCCTGACTTTC
TRBD1,TRBV19,TRBJ2-2,-,CASSPGTGKPNTGGLFF,TGTGCCAGTAGCCCTGGGACAGGCAAACCGAACACCGGGGGGCTGTTTTTT